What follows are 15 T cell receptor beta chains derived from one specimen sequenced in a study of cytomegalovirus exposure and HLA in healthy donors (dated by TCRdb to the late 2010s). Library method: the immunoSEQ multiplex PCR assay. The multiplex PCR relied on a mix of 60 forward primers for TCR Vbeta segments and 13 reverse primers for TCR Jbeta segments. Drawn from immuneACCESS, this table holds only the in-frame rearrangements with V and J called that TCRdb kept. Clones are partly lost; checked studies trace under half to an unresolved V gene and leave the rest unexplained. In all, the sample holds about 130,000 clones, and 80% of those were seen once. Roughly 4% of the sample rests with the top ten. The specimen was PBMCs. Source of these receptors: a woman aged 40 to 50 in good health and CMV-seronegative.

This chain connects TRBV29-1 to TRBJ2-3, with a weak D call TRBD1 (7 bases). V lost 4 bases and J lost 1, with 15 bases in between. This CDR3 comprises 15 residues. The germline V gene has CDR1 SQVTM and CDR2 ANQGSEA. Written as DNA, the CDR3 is TGCAGCGTTGCCCCCCAGGGGGAGGGCACAGATACGCAGTATTTT. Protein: CSVAPQGEGTDTQYF.

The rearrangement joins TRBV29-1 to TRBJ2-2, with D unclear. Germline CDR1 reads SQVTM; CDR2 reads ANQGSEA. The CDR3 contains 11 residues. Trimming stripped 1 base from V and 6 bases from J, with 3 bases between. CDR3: CSVEAAGELFF. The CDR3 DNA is TGCAGCGTTGAAGCGGCCGGGGAGCTGTTTTTT.

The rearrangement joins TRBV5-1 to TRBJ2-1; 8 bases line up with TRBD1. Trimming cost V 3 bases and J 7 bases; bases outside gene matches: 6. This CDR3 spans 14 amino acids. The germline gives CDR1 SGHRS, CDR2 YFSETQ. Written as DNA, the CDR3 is TGCGCCAGCAGCTCCGGGGGACAGGTAAATGAGCAGTTCTTC. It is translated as CASSSGGQVNEQFF.

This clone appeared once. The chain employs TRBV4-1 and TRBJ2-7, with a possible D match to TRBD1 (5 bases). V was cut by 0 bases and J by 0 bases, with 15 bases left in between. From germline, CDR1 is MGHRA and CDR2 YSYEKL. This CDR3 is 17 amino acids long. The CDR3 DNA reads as TGCGCCAGCAGCCAAGAGGGGCCCCCGGCAGCCTCCTACGAGCAGTACTTC. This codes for CASSQEGPPAASYEQYF.

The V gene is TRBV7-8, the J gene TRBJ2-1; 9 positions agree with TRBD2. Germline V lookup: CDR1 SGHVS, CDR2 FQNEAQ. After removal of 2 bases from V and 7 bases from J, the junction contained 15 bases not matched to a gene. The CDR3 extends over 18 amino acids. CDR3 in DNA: TGTGCCAGCAGCTTAAATCAGTTTGGCGGGAGGGTAGGGAATGAGCAGTTCTTC. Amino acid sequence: CASSLNQFGGRVGNEQFF.

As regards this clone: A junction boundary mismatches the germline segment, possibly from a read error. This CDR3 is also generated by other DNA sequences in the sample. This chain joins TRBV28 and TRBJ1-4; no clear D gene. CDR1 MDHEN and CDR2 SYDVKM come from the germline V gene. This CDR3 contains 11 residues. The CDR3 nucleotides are TGTGCCAGCAGTGGAGTGGAAAAACTGTTTTTC. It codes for CASSGVEKLFF.

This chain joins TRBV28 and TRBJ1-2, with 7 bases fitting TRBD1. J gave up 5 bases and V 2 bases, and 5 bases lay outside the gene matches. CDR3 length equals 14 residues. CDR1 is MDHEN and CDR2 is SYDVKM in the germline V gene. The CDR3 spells CASSLGDREYGYTF. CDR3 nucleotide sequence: TGTGCCAGCAGTTTAGGGGACAGAGAGTATGGCTACACCTTC.

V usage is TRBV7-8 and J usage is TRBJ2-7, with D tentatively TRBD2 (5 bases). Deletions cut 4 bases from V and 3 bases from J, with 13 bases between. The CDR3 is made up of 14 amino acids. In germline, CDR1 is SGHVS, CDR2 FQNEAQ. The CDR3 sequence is CASSSTPGFYEQYF. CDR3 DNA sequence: TGTGCCAGCAGCTCAACACCGGGATTCTACGAGCAGTACTTC.

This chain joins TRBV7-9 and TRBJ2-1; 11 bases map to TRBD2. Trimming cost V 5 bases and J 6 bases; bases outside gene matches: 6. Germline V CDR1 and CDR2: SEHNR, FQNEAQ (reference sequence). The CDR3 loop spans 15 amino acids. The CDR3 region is CASSTRLAGTNEQFF. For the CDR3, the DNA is TGTGCCAGCAGCACCAGACTAGCGGGGACCAATGAGCAGTTCTTC.

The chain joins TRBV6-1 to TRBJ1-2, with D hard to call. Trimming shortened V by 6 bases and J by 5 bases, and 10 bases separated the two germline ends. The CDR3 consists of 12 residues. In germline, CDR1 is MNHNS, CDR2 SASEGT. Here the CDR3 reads CASRSGVYGYTF. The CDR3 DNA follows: TGTGCCAGCAGGTCAGGCGTGTATGGCTACACCTTC.

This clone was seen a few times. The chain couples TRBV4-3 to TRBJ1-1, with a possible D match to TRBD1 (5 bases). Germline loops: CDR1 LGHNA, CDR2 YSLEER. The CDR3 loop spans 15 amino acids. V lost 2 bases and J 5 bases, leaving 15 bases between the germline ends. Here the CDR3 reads CASSQRPGGRTEAFF. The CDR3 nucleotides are TGCGCCAGCAGCCAACGACCGGGGGGAAGGACTGAAGCTTTCTTT.

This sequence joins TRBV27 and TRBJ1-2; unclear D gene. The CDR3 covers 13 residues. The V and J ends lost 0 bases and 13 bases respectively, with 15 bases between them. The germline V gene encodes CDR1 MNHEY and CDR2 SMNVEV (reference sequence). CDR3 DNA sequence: TGTGCCAGCAGTTTATCCTCGGGAGGTACCTCCACCTTC. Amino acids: CASSLSSGGTSTF.

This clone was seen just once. CDR3 sequence reads: CASRTSPRGPQYF. DNA of the CDR3: TGTGCCAGCAGAACTTCCCCTAGGGGGCCCCAGTACTTC. The chain uses TRBV25-1 and TRBJ2-5; 7 nucleotides line up with TRBD1. V was clipped by 6 bases and J by 9 bases; unmatched bases: 10. Looked up from germline, CDR1 is MGHDK and CDR2 is SYGVNS. The CDR3 totals 13 residues. Looking up the rest from reference TRBV25-1 and TRBJ2-5 gives the full variable domain: EADIYQTPRYLVIGTGKKITLECSQTMGHDKMYWYQQDPGMELHLIHYSYGVNSTEKGDLSSESTVSRIRTEHFPLTLESARPSHTSQYLCASRTSPRGPQYFGPGTRLLVL.

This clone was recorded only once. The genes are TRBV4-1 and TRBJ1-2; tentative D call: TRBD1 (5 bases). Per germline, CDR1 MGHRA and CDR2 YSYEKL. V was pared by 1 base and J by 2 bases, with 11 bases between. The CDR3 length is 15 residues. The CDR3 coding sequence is TGCGCCAGCAGCCAAGGGACAACCAGAAACTATGGCTACACCTTC. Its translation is CASSQGTTRNYGYTF.

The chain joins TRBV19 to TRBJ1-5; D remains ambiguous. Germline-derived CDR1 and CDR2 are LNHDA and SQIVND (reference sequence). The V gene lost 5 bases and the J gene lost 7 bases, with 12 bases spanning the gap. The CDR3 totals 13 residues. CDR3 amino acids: CASSVGGRQPQHF. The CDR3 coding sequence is TGTGCCAGTAGTGTAGGCGGCAGACAGCCCCAGCATTTT.